This TCR beta chain is drawn from a study of T cell repertoires in cytomegalovirus infection. Background on the study: An indication of both CMV infection and matching HLA type came from public TCR beta signatures. General study findings and limits: The ex vivo response was dominated by HLA-C-restricted CMV-specific TCR beta clonotypes. Of the TCR beta families, the public ones yielded a cumulative frequency that identified carriers of CMV plus the relevant HLA.

The CDR3 is 16 residues long. CDR1 and CDR2 from the germline V gene are MDHEN and SYDVKM. Unmatched junction bases numbered 10, after V lost 3 bases and J lost 7 bases. This clonotype was seen repeatedly, ten times or more. Its specificity is not known. Via MiXCR, TCRdb re-called the reads, giving one row per CDR3 protein. The data contain 200,000 to 250,000 distinct CDR3 sequences, around an eighth of them singletons. The gene calls are TRBV28 and TRBJ2-2; TRBD2 aligns across 8 bases. Material for sequencing was PBMCs. The sequence came from a human donor in good health (CMV status not recorded). Some clones in this sample may be carry-over from other donors' samples. The CDR3 loop reads CASSFIRREDHGELFF. The CDR3 DNA is TGTGCCAGCAGTTTTATTCGGCGGGAGGACCACGGGGAGCTGTTTTTT.